This is a list of T cell receptor beta chains from one sample in a study of beta chain features in type 1 diabetes. Measured with immunoSEQ multiplex PCR; TCRdb has only the in-frame clones, and not every one. Of about 120,000 clones in the sample, 16% were seen once. What was sequenced was central memory CD4+ T cells from blood. Every receptor here comes from a man younger than 40 with type 1 diabetes. Both conserved end residues are part of each CDR3. Fields, in order: D gene, CDR3 length, V gene, J gene, clone size, CDR3 protein, CDR3 DNA. D genes are given only for firm matches. Clone size, where shown, is once, few, many, or a class for clones that have expanded.

d_call: TRBD2; cdr3_length: 15; v_call: TRBV4-2; j_call: TRBJ2-5; clone_size: few; cdr3_aa: CASSPGTSGLETQYF; cdr3_nt: TGTGCCAGCAGCCCAGGGACTAGCGGGTTGGAGACCCAGTACTTC
d_call: TRBD2; cdr3_length: 16; v_call: TRBV11-3; j_call: TRBJ2-7; clone_size: many; cdr3_aa: CASSLEKGGGRYEQYF; cdr3_nt: TGTGCCAGCAGCCTCGAAAAAGGCGGGGGGCGCTACGAGCAGTACTTC
d_call: -; cdr3_length: 14; v_call: TRBV7-9; j_call: TRBJ2-1; clone_size: few; cdr3_aa: CASSSGLALNEQFF; cdr3_nt: TGTGCCAGCAGCTCAGGTCTAGCTTTGAATGAGCAGTTCTTC
d_call: -; cdr3_length: 14; v_call: TRBV2; j_call: TRBJ2-3; clone_size: -; cdr3_aa: CASSERQITDTQYF; cdr3_nt: TGTGCCAGCAGTGAGCGACAGATCACAGATACGCAGTATTTT
d_call: -; cdr3_length: 13; v_call: TRBV2; j_call: TRBJ2-2; clone_size: many; cdr3_aa: CASSLLDAGELFF; cdr3_nt: TGTGCCAGCAGCCTACTAGACGCCGGGGAGCTGTTTTTT
d_call: -; cdr3_length: 13; v_call: TRBV30; j_call: TRBJ2-7; clone_size: many; cdr3_aa: CAWTRQISYEQYF; cdr3_nt: TGTGCCTGGACTCGACAGATATCCTACGAGCAGTACTTC
d_call: -; cdr3_length: 16; v_call: TRBV4-1; j_call: TRBJ2-3; clone_size: -; cdr3_aa: CASSRGITQTTDTQYF; cdr3_nt: TGCGCCAGCAGCCGGGGAATCACACAAACCACAGATACGCAGTATTTT
d_call: -; cdr3_length: 15; v_call: TRBV29-1; j_call: TRBJ2-3; clone_size: few; cdr3_aa: CSVDRGGQATDTQYF; cdr3_nt: TGCAGCGTTGATCGGGGGGGACAGGCCACAGATACGCAGTATTTT
d_call: -; cdr3_length: 13; v_call: TRBV9; j_call: TRBJ1-1; clone_size: -; cdr3_aa: CASSVGRGTEAFF; cdr3_nt: TGTGCCAGCAGCGTAGGGAGGGGTACTGAAGCTTTCTTT
d_call: TRBD1; cdr3_length: 12; v_call: TRBV6-5; j_call: TRBJ2-3; clone_size: -; cdr3_aa: CASRGTADTQYF; cdr3_nt: TGTGCCAGCAGGGGGACAGCAGATACGCAGTATTTT
d_call: -; cdr3_length: 14; v_call: TRBV7-9; j_call: TRBJ1-1; clone_size: -; cdr3_aa: CASSLALDYTEAFF; cdr3_nt: TGTGCCAGCAGCTTAGCGCTGGATTACACTGAAGCTTTCTTT